This T cell receptor (beta chain) derives from a study of T cell responses to AZD1222 COVID-19 vaccine. General study points: Two doses of AZD1222 preceded a rise in Spike-specific TCR breadth and depth. Across the whole spike, CD4 TCRs peaked at regions 160-218 and 743-854.

As to this clone: The antigen remains undetermined.

Some clones are missing from TCRdb's copy, which holds only in-frame ones; the method was immunoSEQ multiplex PCR. The repertoire has 55,000 to 65,000 clones, over 70% of them found once; the top ten carry around 15%. This sample comprised peripheral blood, obtained on day 0 of AZD1222 vaccination. The clonotype was recovered from an adult in good health.

CDR3 nucleotides: TGTGCCAGCAGTCCCGGGACTGGTGGCTACACCTTC. Residues: CASSPGTGGYTF. The chain carries TRBV2 and TRBJ1-2, with D possibly being TRBD1 (5 bases). This CDR3 has 12 amino acids. Trimming stripped 5 bases from V and 7 bases from J, with 11 bases between. CDR1 SNHLY and CDR2 FYNNEI come from the germline V gene.